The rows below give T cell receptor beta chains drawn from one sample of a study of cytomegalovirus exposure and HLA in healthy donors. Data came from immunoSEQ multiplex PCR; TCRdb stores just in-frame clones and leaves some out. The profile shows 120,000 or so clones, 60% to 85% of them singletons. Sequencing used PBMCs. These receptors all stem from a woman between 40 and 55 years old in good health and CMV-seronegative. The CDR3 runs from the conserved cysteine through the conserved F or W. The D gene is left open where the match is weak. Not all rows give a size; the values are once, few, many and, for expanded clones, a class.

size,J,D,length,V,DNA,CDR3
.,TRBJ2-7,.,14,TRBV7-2,TGTGCCAGCAGCCCCTCCGGGAGCTCCTACGAGCAGTACTTC,CASSPSGSSYEQYF
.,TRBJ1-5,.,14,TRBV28,TGTGCCAGCAGTTTCGACAGATCCAATCAGCCCCAGCATTTT,CASSFDRSNQPQHF
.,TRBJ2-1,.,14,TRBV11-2,TGTGCCAGCAGCTCAAGACTAGTGCGAAATGAGCAGTTCTTC,CASSSRLVRNEQFF
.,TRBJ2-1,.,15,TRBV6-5,TGTGCCAGCAGCAACGGGGTGGGCTCCTACAATGAGCAGTTCTTC,CASSNGVGSYNEQFF
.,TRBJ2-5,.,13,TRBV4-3,TGCGCCAGCAGGGACAGCCCCGCAGAGACCCAGTACTTC,CASRDSPAETQYF
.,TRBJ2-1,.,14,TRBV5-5,TGTGCCAGCAGCCTGACCCCCCACGGGAATGAGCAGTTCTTC,CASSLTPHGNEQFF
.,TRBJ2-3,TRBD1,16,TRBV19,TGTGCCAGTAGTGCAACCGGGACAGCCTTCACAGATACGCAGTATTTT,CASSATGTAFTDTQYF
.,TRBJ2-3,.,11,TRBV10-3,TGTGCCATCAACACAGGAGATACGCAGTATTTT,CAINTGDTQYF
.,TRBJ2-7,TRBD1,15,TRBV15,TGTGCCACCAGCAGAGAACCCACAGGGGGTTACGAGCAGTACTTC,CATSREPTGGYEQYF
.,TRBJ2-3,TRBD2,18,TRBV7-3,TGTGCCAGCAGCCAAACTAGCGGGAGAGGAACTAGCACAGATACGCAGTATTTT,CASSQTSGRGTSTDTQYF
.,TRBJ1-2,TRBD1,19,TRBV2,TGTGCCAGCAGGTGGAGAGGGACAGGGGGCGCCGGACTTTTCTATGGCTACACCTTC,CASRWRGTGGAGLFYGYTF
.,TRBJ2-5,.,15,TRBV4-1,TGCGCCAGCAGCCTCCGGGGAGCAGACCAAGAGACCCAGTACTTC,CASSLRGADQETQYF
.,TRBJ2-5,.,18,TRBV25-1,TGTGCCAGCAGTGAAGGCCCGGAATACAGGGTACGCCAAGAGACCCAGTACTTC,CASSEGPEYRVRQETQYF
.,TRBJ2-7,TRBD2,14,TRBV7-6,TGTGCCAGCAGCGGACTAGCGGAACACTACGAGCAGTACTTC,CASSGLAEHYEQYF
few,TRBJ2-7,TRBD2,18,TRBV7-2,TGTGCCAGCAGCTTAGATGTGAGACTAGCGGGGGGATCCTACGAGCAGTACTTC,CASSLDVRLAGGSYEQYF
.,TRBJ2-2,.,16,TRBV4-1,TGCGCCAGCAGCCAAGACGGGAGTACGAACACCGGGGAGCTGTTTTTT,CASSQDGSTNTGELFF
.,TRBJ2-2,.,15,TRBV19,TGTGCCAGTACAAGTAGCGGACGCGAGACCGGGGAGCTGTTTTTT,CASTSSGRETGELFF
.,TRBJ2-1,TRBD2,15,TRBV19,TGTGCCAGTAGTATATCTACTAGCGCCTACAATGAGCAGTTCTTC,CASSISTSAYNEQFF
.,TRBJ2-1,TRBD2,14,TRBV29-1,TGCAGCGCCATAAGCGGGAGCGTCGACAATGAGCAGTTCTTC,CSAISGSVDNEQFF
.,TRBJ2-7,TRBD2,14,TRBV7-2,TGTGCCAGCAGCTTTTCTAGCGGGAGCTACGAGCAGTACTTC,CASSFSSGSYEQYF
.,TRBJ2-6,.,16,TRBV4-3,TGCGCCAGCAGCCAAGTGGCCGGCTCTGGGGCCAACGGCCTGACTTTC,CASSQVAGSGANGLTF
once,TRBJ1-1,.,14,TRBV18,TGTGCCAGCTCACCAATTGAATCGGGCACTGAAGCTTTCTTT,CASSPIESGTEAFF
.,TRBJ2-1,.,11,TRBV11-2,TGTGCCAGCAGCTTCTCGGATGAGCAGTTCTTC,CASSFSDEQFF
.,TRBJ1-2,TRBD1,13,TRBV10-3,TGTGCCATCACGGGGGACAGTACCTATGGCTACACCTTC,CAITGDSTYGYTF